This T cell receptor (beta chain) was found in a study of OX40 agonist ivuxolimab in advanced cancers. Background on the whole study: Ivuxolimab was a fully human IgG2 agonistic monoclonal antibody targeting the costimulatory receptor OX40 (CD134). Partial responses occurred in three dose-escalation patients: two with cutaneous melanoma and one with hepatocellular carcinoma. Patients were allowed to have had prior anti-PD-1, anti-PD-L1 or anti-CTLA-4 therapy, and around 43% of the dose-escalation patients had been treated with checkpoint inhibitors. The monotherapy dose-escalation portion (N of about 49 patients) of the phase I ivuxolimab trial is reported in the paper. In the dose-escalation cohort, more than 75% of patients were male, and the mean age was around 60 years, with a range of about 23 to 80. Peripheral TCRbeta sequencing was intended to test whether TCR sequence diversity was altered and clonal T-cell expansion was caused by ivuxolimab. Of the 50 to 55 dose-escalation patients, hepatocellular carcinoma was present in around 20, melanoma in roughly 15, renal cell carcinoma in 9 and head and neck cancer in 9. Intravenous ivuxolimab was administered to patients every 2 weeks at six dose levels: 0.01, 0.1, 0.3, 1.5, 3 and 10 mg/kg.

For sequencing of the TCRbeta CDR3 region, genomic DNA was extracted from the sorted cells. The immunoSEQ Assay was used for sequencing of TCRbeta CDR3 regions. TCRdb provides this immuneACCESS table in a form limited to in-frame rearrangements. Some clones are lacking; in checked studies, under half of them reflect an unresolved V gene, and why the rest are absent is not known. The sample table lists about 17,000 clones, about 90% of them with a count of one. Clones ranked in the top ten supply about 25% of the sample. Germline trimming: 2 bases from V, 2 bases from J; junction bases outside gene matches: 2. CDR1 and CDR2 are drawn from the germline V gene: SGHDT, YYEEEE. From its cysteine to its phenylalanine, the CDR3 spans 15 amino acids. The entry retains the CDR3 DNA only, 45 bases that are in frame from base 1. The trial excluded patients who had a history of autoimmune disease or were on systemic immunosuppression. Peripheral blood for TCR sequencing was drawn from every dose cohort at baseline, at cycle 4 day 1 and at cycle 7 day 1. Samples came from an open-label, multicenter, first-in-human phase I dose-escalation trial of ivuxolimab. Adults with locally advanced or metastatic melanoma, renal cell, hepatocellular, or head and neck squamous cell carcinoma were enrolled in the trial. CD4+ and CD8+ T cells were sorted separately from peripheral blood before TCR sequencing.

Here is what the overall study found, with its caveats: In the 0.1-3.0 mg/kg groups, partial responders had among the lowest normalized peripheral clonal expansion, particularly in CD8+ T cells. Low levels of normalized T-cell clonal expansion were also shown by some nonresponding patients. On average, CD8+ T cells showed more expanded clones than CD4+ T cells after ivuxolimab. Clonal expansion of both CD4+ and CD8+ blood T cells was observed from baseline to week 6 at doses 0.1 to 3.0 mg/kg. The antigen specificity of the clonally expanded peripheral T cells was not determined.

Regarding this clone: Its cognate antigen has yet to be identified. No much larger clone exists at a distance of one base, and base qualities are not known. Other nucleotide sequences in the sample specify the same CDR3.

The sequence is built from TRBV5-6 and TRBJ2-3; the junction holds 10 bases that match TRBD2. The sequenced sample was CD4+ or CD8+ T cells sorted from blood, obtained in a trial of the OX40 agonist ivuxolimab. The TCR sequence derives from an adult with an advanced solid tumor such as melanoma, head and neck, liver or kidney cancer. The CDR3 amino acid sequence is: CASSFGLADTDTQYF. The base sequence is TGTGCCAGCAGCTTTGGACTAGCGGACACAGATACGCAGTATTTT.